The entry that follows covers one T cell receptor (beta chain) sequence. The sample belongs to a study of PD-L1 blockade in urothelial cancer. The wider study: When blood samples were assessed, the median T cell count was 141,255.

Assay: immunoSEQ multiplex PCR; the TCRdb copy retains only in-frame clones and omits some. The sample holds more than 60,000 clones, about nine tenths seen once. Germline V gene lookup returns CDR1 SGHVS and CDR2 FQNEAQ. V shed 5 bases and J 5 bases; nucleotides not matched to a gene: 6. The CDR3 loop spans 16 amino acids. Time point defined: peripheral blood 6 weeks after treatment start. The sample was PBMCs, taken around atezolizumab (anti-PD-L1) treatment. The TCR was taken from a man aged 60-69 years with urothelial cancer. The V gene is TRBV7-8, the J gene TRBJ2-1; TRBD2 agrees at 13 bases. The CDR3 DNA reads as TGTGCCAGCAGCCCGCGGACTAGCGGGGGCCACAATGAGCAGTTCTTC. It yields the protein CASSPRTSGGHNEQFF.